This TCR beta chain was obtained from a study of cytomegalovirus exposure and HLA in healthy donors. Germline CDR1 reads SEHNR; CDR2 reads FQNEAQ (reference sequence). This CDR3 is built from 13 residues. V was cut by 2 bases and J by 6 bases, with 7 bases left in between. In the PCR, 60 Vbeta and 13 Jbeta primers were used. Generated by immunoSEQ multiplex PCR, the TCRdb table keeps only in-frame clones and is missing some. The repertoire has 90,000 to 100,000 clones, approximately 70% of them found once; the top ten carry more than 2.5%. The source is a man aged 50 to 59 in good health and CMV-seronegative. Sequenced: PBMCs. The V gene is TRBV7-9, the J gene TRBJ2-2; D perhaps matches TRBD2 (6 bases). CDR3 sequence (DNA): TGTGCCAGCAGCTTATGGGGGGCCGGGGAGCTGTTTTTT. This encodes CASSLWGAGELFF. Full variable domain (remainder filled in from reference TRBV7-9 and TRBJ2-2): DTGVSQNPRHKITKRGQNVTFRCDPISEHNRLYWYRQTLGQGPEFLTYFQNEAQLEKSRLLSDRFSAERPKGSFSTLEIQRTEQGDSAMYLCASSLWGAGELFFGEGSRLTVL.